This section outlines one T cell receptor beta chain sequence together with its context. Its specificity is unknown. Germline V gene lookup returns CDR1 SGHRS and CDR2 YFSETQ. This CDR3 region has 17 residues. Between the trimmed V and J ends, which lost 0 bases and 4 bases, there was a span of 18 bases. RNA transcripts yielded amplified TCR beta CDR3 regions. The HTBI primer set was used in a first-round RT-PCR of the TCR CDR3. TCRdb re-derived calls from the multiplex PCR reads in MiXCR, one entry per CDR3 protein. The sample holds 300,000 to 450,000 distinct CDR3 sequences; roughly 13% are singletons and the top ten take less than 25%. On the basis of clinical symptoms, serum thyroxine and TRAb, thyroid ultrasound and orbital computed tomography, diagnoses were made. This specimen belongs to a study of T cells in Graves' hyperthyroidism and ophthalmopathy. Regarding the study as a whole: Ophthalmopathy, as predicted by the model, came a median about six months after the prediction.

The chain employs TRBV5-1 and TRBJ2-3; D remains unclear. This TCR derives from a man aged 25 to 40 with Graves' hyperthyroidism that later progressed to Graves' ophthalmopathy. Sequencing input: blood. The CDR3 loop is CASSLVFYGLSADTQYF. In DNA, the CDR3 is TGCGCCAGCAGCTTGGTGTTCTATGGATTGAGCGCAGATACGCAGTATTTT.